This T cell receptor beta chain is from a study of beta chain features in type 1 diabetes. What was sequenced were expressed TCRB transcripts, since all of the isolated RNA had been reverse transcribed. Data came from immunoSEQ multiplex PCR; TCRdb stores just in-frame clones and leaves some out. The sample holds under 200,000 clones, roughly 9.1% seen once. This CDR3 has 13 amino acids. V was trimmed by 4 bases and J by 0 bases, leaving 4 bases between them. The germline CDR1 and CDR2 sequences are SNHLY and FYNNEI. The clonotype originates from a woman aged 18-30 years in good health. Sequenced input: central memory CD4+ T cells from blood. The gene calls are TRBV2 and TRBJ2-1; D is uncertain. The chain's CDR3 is CASSASSYNEQFF. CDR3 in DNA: TGTGCCAGCAGTGCTAGCTCCTACAATGAGCAGTTCTTC.